These 10 T cell receptor beta chains originate from one sample sequenced in a study of human versus mouse CDR3 diversity and MHC coevolution. TCRdb's copy holds only in-frame clones and misses some; the assay was immunoSEQ multiplex PCR. This sample carries 45,000 to 75,000 clones, around 94% of them seen once, and the ten largest clones take approximately 19%. Sequencing was done on a sample of naive CD4+ T cells from blood. Regarding subset: CD45RO-negative CD62L-positive naive CD4 T cells. These receptors all come from a person aged 55 to 69 in good health.

V is TRBV6-5 and J is TRBJ1-5, with a possible D match to TRBD1 (6 bases). Germline V gene data show CDR1 as MNHEY and CDR2 as SVGAGI. This CDR3 comprises 14 residues. V lost 5 bases and J lost 6, with 14 bases in between. The CDR3 DNA sequence: TGTGCCAGCAGTGGGGGCAGGGAGGGTCAGCCCCAGCATTTT. It specifies CASSGGREGQPQHF.

This clone was recorded only once. The V and J genes are TRBV5-1 and TRBJ2-3; TRBD2 might be the D (5 bases). This CDR3 is built from 17 residues. Germline CDR1 reads SGHRS; CDR2 reads YFSETQ. With 0 bases removed from V and 0 bases from J, the gap between germline ends came to 14 bases. The CDR3 here is CASSLVRAGKSTDTQYF. The CDR3 DNA is TGCGCCAGCAGCTTGGTTCGAGCCGGGAAGAGCACAGATACGCAGTATTTT.

The V call is TRBV2, the J call TRBJ1-2, with a possible D match to TRBD1 (5 bases). The CDR3 length is 15 residues. Germline assignment: CDR1 SNHLY and CDR2 FYNNEI. V dropped 3 bases and J dropped 4 bases, with 15 bases sitting between them. The CDR3 protein is CASSEGGRMIYGYTF. CDR3 DNA: TGTGCCAGCAGTGAGGGGGGACGGATGATCTATGGCTACACCTTC.

The genes are TRBV9 and TRBJ2-3; TRBD2 might be the D (6 bases). V lost 3 bases and J lost 3, with 14 bases in between. The CDR3 has 15 amino acids. Germline values: CDR1 SGDLS, CDR2 YYNGEE. CDR3 in amino acids: CASSASLGRTDTQYF. CDR3 DNA: TGTGCCAGCAGCGCAAGCCTGGGGAGGACAGATACGCAGTATTTT.

The V and J genes are TRBV27 and TRBJ2-7; D is uncertain. V dropped 3 bases and J dropped 4 bases, with 10 bases sitting between them. This CDR3 comprises 13 residues. CDR1 is MNHEY and CDR2 is SMNVEV in the germline V gene (reference sequence). In DNA, the CDR3 is TGTGCCAGCAGTTTCACAACCGAATACGAGCAGTACTTC. It yields the protein CASSFTTEYEQYF.

This chain uses TRBV4-1 with TRBJ2-5; perhaps TRBD1 as D (5 bases). Germline CDR1 MGHRA, CDR2 YSYEKL. Trimming removed 0 bases from V and 5 bases from J, with 22 bases in between. The CDR3 is 18 amino acids. CDR3 amino acids: CASSQDPPGRVIRETQYF. CDR3 nucleotide sequence: TGCGCCAGCAGCCAAGATCCCCCTGGCAGGGTGATTAGGGAGACCCAGTACTTC.

The chain has TRBV4-2 and TRBJ2-7; 8 bases map to TRBD2. V lost 1 base and J lost 3; bases outside the gene matches: 8. CDR3 length equals 16 residues. The germline V gene has CDR1 LGHNA and CDR2 YNFKEQ. The CDR3 DNA sequence: TGTGCCAGCAGCCAAGGCCTTCAGCGGGAGTACTACGAGCAGTACTTC. Encoded protein: CASSQGLQREYYEQYF.

V gene TRBV9 combines with J gene TRBJ1-3, with TRBD1 as a possible D gene (5 bases). Germline V gives CDR1 SGDLS, CDR2 YYNGEE. The germline V and J ends were trimmed by 4 bases and 6 bases, with 14 bases remaining between them. The CDR3 covers 14 residues. For the CDR3, the DNA is TGTGCCAGCAGCTCTGGTATGACAGAAAACACCATATATTTT. Amino acids: CASSSGMTENTIYF.

The chain employs TRBV7-2 and TRBJ2-2, with 9 nucleotides matching TRBD2. The CDR3 sequence is 15 residues long. CDR1 and CDR2 from the germline V gene are SGHTA and FQGNSA. The ends lost 7 bases at V and 7 bases at J; junction bases unmatched: 10. CDR3 loop: CASTVLAGRIGELFF. In DNA form, the CDR3 reads TGTGCCAGCACTGTTCTAGCGGGAAGGATCGGGGAGCTGTTTTTT.

In its sample, this clone was seen once. DNA of the CDR3: TGTGCCAGCAGCTTCCGTAGCGGGAGACAATCCTACGAGCAGTACTTC. Its translation: CASSFRSGRQSYEQYF. The chain recombines TRBV11-2 with TRBJ2-7; 9 bases map to TRBD2. Germline-derived CDR1 and CDR2 are SGHAT and FQNNGV. Losses at the gene ends were 3 bases for V and 1 base for J; bases not matched to a gene: 7. This CDR3 is built from 16 residues.